The source of this T cell receptor beta chain is a study of blood T cells in healthy people across ages. For the second PCR, which ran for about 6 to 11 cycles, a sample-barcoded 5' primer and a J-beta primer mix were used. TCRdb reprocessed the 5' RACE reads via MiXCR and lists one record per CDR3 protein. Among fewer than 2,000,000 distinct CDR3 sequences listed, roughly 43% were seen once. The sequencing sample was made of blood. The clonotype originates from a human donor in good health.

CDR3 nucleotide sequence: TGTGCCAGCAGCCCAGATCTCCCAAAGGCGAACACCGGGGAGCTGTTTTTT. This encodes CASSPDLPKANTGELFF. The chain carries TRBV5-6 and TRBJ2-2, with D unresolved. The CDR3 is 17 residues long. Per the germline V gene, CDR1 is SGHDT and CDR2 is YYEEEE. Trimming cost V 4 bases and J 0 bases, with 16 bases left between them.